Listed below are T cell receptor beta chains from one sample, sequenced in a study of vaccination effects on CD4 cells after COVID-19. The antigens these receptors bind are not known. Using immunoSEQ multiplex PCR, the repertoire was profiled, and TCRdb retains in-frame clones only, with some absent. The sample lists roughly 24,000 clones, 75% to 80% occurring once. Here the sequenced sample was CD4+ T cells from PBMCs cultured with SARS-CoV-2 spike peptides, taken after COVID-19 vaccination. Receptors originate from a human donor who received a COVID-19 vaccine. Some clones in this sample may be carry-over from other donors' samples. Each CDR3 is given with its conserved first and last residue. The D gene is left open where the match is weak. Expanded clones are given a class, and other clones once, few, many or no size at all.

CDR3 protein: CASSLRRQVNEKLFF; CDR3 DNA: TGTGCCAGCAGCTTACGGCGACAAGTAAATGAAAAACTGTTTTTT; J gene: TRBJ1-4; V gene: TRBV7-2; clone size: NA; D gene: NA
CDR3 protein: CSAGRSGGNEQFF; CDR3 DNA: TGCAGCGCCGGAAGGTCTGGAGGGAATGAGCAGTTCTTC; J gene: TRBJ2-1; V gene: TRBV29-1; clone size: NA; D gene: NA
CDR3 protein: CASSKGDSYNEQFF; CDR3 DNA: TGTGCCAGCAGCAAAGGGGACTCTTACAATGAGCAGTTCTTC; J gene: TRBJ2-1; V gene: TRBV21-1; clone size: NA; D gene: NA
CDR3 protein: CASSDYRTLGDNEQFF; CDR3 DNA: TGTGCCAGCAGCGACTATCGGACGCTAGGAGACAATGAGCAGTTCTTC; J gene: TRBJ2-1; V gene: TRBV9; clone size: NA; D gene: NA
CDR3 protein: CASTSLGQPQHF; CDR3 DNA: TGTGCCAGCACGTCCCTGGGGCAGCCCCAGCATTTT; J gene: TRBJ1-5; V gene: TRBV7-9; clone size: few; D gene: NA
CDR3 protein: CASSLGQGHQPQHF; CDR3 DNA: TGTGCCAGCAGTTTAGGTCAGGGCCATCAGCCCCAGCATTTT; J gene: TRBJ1-5; V gene: TRBV28; clone size: few; D gene: NA
CDR3 protein: CASSQPVEETQYF; CDR3 DNA: TGCGCCAGCAGCCAACCAGTGGAAGAGACCCAGTACTTC; J gene: TRBJ2-5; V gene: TRBV4-1; clone size: NA; D gene: NA
CDR3 protein: CATSDTGGYEQFF; CDR3 DNA: TGTGCCACCAGTGATACCGGGGGCTATGAGCAGTTCTTC; J gene: TRBJ2-1; V gene: TRBV24-1; clone size: few; D gene: NA
CDR3 protein: CASSSTGTGYNEQFF; CDR3 DNA: TGTGCCAGCAGCTCGACCGGGACAGGGTACAATGAGCAGTTCTTC; J gene: TRBJ2-1; V gene: TRBV5-4; clone size: NA; D gene: TRBD1
CDR3 protein: CASSSRTSGGVNEQFF; CDR3 DNA: TGTGCCAGCAGCTCCAGGACTAGCGGGGGGGTTAATGAGCAGTTCTTC; J gene: TRBJ2-1; V gene: TRBV7-2; clone size: NA; D gene: TRBD2
CDR3 protein: CASSASTGNGEKLFF; CDR3 DNA: TGTGCCAGCAGCGCCTCGACAGGGAATGGAGAAAAACTGTTTTTT; J gene: TRBJ1-4; V gene: TRBV7-2; clone size: NA; D gene: TRBD1
CDR3 protein: CASSLMQDDSPLHF; CDR3 DNA: TGTGCCAGCAGCTTGATGCAGGACGATTCACCCCTCCACTTT; J gene: TRBJ1-6; V gene: TRBV5-4; clone size: NA; D gene: NA
CDR3 protein: CASMGEHQPQHF; CDR3 DNA: TGTGCCAGCATGGGGGAGCACCAGCCCCAGCATTTT; J gene: TRBJ1-5; V gene: TRBV2; clone size: NA; D gene: NA
CDR3 protein: CASSLGPGANVLTF; CDR3 DNA: TGTGCCAGCAGCTTAGGACCTGGGGCCAACGTCCTGACTTTC; J gene: TRBJ2-6; V gene: TRBV7-2; clone size: NA; D gene: NA
CDR3 protein: CASSYSGGNTEAFF; CDR3 DNA: TGTGCCAGCAGTTACTCTGGAGGGAACACTGAAGCTTTCTTT; J gene: TRBJ1-1; V gene: TRBV6-2/TRBV6-3; clone size: once; D gene: NA
CDR3 protein: CALGQRPSSYNSPLHF; CDR3 DNA: TGTGCCCTCGGACAGAGACCGAGCTCCTATAATTCACCCCTCCACTTT; J gene: TRBJ1-6; V gene: TRBV30; clone size: NA; D gene: NA
CDR3 protein: CATSRDRGWDTEAFF; CDR3 DNA: TGTGCCACCAGCAGAGATCGGGGATGGGACACTGAAGCTTTCTTT; J gene: TRBJ1-1; V gene: TRBV15; clone size: NA; D gene: NA
CDR3 protein: CASSYDWRVEKLFF; CDR3 DNA: TGTGCCAGCAGTTACGACTGGCGGGTGGAAAAACTGTTTTTT; J gene: TRBJ1-4; V gene: TRBV6-5; clone size: few; D gene: NA
CDR3 protein: CASSREVRGLENTIYF; CDR3 DNA: TGCGCCAGCAGCCGAGAAGTACGGGGACTTGAAAACACCATATATTTT; J gene: TRBJ1-3; V gene: TRBV4-3; clone size: few; D gene: NA
CDR3 protein: CASSIDPDRSEAFF; CDR3 DNA: TGTGCCAGTAGTATAGATCCCGACCGAAGTGAAGCTTTCTTT; J gene: TRBJ1-1; V gene: TRBV19; clone size: NA; D gene: NA
CDR3 protein: CASSLNRDVQLDEQFF; CDR3 DNA: TGTGCCAGCAGCCTGAATCGGGATGTTCAATTGGATGAGCAGTTCTTC; J gene: TRBJ2-1; V gene: TRBV5-7; clone size: NA; D gene: NA
CDR3 protein: CASSPLPTSGTGELFF; CDR3 DNA: TGCGCCAGCAGCCCTCTCCCGACCTCGGGCACCGGGGAGCTGTTTTTT; J gene: TRBJ2-2; V gene: TRBV5-1; clone size: NA; D gene: NA
CDR3 protein: CASSPGILSGNTIYF; CDR3 DNA: TGTGCCAGCTCACCAGGCATCCTCTCTGGAAACACCATATATTTT; J gene: TRBJ1-3; V gene: TRBV18; clone size: NA; D gene: NA
CDR3 protein: CASSYQGIEAFF; CDR3 DNA: TGTGCCAGCAGTTACCAGGGGATTGAAGCTTTCTTT; J gene: TRBJ1-1; V gene: TRBV6-2/TRBV6-3; clone size: few; D gene: NA
CDR3 protein: CASSPPGQSPVGEKLFF; CDR3 DNA: TGTGCCAGCAGCCCCCCGGGACAGTCCCCCGTAGGCGAAAAACTGTTTTTT; J gene: TRBJ1-4; V gene: TRBV7-8; clone size: NA; D gene: TRBD1
CDR3 protein: CASSQGVETQYF; CDR3 DNA: TGTGCCAGCAGTCAGGGGGTGGAGACCCAGTACTTC; J gene: TRBJ2-5; V gene: TRBV5-5; clone size: NA; D gene: TRBD1
CDR3 protein: CATSDFKGIEAFF; CDR3 DNA: TGTGCCACCAGTGATTTTAAGGGTATTGAAGCTTTCTTT; J gene: TRBJ1-1; V gene: TRBV24-1; clone size: NA; D gene: NA
CDR3 protein: CASSSTGGNEQFF; CDR3 DNA: TGTGCCAGCAGCTCAACAGGAGGAAATGAGCAGTTCTTC; J gene: TRBJ2-1; V gene: TRBV11-2; clone size: NA; D gene: NA
CDR3 protein: CASSKCRTSGATDTQYF; CDR3 DNA: TGTGCCAGCAGCAAATGTAGGACTAGCGGCGCCACAGATACGCAGTATTTT; J gene: TRBJ2-3; V gene: TRBV21-1; clone size: once; D gene: NA
CDR3 protein: CASSYDASGGNTIYF; CDR3 DNA: TGTGCCAGCAGTTATGATGCATCGGGCGGAAACACCATATATTTT; J gene: TRBJ1-3; V gene: TRBV6-2/TRBV6-3; clone size: NA; D gene: NA
CDR3 protein: CASSPNRDRGRNEQFF; CDR3 DNA: TGTGCCAGCAGTCCCAACCGGGACAGGGGGCGAAATGAGCAGTTCTTC; J gene: TRBJ2-1; V gene: TRBV28; clone size: NA; D gene: TRBD1
CDR3 protein: CASSPRAGSYNSPLHF; CDR3 DNA: TGTGCCAGCAGTCCCCGGGCTGGCTCCTATAATTCACCCCTCCACTTT; J gene: TRBJ1-6; V gene: TRBV11-2; clone size: NA; D gene: NA
CDR3 protein: CASSAPGTRDYGYTF; CDR3 DNA: TGTGCCAGCAGCGCCCCAGGCACTCGGGACTATGGCTACACCTTC; J gene: TRBJ1-2; V gene: TRBV6-2/TRBV6-3; clone size: NA; D gene: NA
CDR3 protein: CASSLSEAGRTQYF; CDR3 DNA: TGTGCCAGCAGTTTATCGGAGGCGGGTCGTACGCAGTATTTT; J gene: TRBJ2-3; V gene: TRBV27; clone size: NA; D gene: NA
CDR3 protein: CASSWADSSYNSPLHF; CDR3 DNA: TGCGCCAGCAGCTGGGCGGACAGCTCCTATAATTCACCCCTCCACTTT; J gene: TRBJ1-6; V gene: TRBV5-1; clone size: NA; D gene: NA
CDR3 protein: CASSYDFNSPLHF; CDR3 DNA: TGTGCCAGCAGTTACGATTTTAATTCACCCCTCCACTTT; J gene: TRBJ1-6; V gene: TRBV6-6; clone size: NA; D gene: NA
CDR3 protein: CASSQVLKTANYGYTF; CDR3 DNA: TGCGCCAGCAGCCAGGTCCTTAAGACAGCTAACTATGGCTACACCTTC; J gene: TRBJ1-2; V gene: TRBV4-1; clone size: NA; D gene: NA
CDR3 protein: CASSLGFGTGAQETQYF; CDR3 DNA: TGTGCCAGTAGCTTAGGGTTCGGAACGGGGGCCCAAGAGACCCAGTACTTC; J gene: TRBJ2-5; V gene: TRBV19; clone size: once; D gene: NA
CDR3 protein: CASSLGLSGGQNEQFF; CDR3 DNA: TGTGCCAGCAGCTTGGGCTTATCGGGGGGGCAGAATGAGCAGTTCTTC; J gene: TRBJ2-1; V gene: TRBV5-5; clone size: NA; D gene: TRBD2
CDR3 protein: CASRGPTMNTEAFF; CDR3 DNA: TGCGCCAGCAGGGGACCGACAATGAACACTGAAGCTTTCTTT; J gene: TRBJ1-1; V gene: TRBV4-1; clone size: NA; D gene: NA
CDR3 protein: CASREWGGSGANVLTF; CDR3 DNA: TGTGCCAGCAGGGAATGGGGGGGCTCTGGGGCCAACGTCCTGACTTTC; J gene: TRBJ2-6; V gene: TRBV27; clone size: once; D gene: TRBD2
CDR3 protein: CASSSRSNTEAFF; CDR3 DNA: TGTGCCAGTAGTTCAAGGAGTAACACTGAAGCTTTCTTT; J gene: TRBJ1-1; V gene: TRBV19; clone size: NA; D gene: NA
CDR3 protein: CASSRDRGEEKLFF; CDR3 DNA: TGTGCCAGCAGCCGGGACAGGGGAGAAGAAAAACTGTTTTTT; J gene: TRBJ1-4; V gene: TRBV9; clone size: NA; D gene: TRBD1
CDR3 protein: CASSLSQSVTQYF; CDR3 DNA: TGCGCCAGCAGCTTGAGTCAGTCAGTTACGCAGTATTTT; J gene: TRBJ2-3; V gene: TRBV5-1; clone size: NA; D gene: NA
CDR3 protein: CAVGTGDTRGEKLFF; CDR3 DNA: TGTGCCGTCGGGACAGGGGACACTCGAGGGGAAAAACTGTTTTTT; J gene: TRBJ1-4; V gene: TRBV28; clone size: NA; D gene: TRBD1
CDR3 protein: CASSIGRVPNQPQHF; CDR3 DNA: TGTGCCAGTAGTATAGGCCGGGTCCCAAATCAGCCCCAGCATTTT; J gene: TRBJ1-5; V gene: TRBV19; clone size: NA; D gene: NA
CDR3 protein: CASRSIAGSTDTQYF; CDR3 DNA: TGCGCCAGCAGGTCGATAGCGGGGAGCACAGATACGCAGTATTTT; J gene: TRBJ2-3; V gene: TRBV5-1; clone size: NA; D gene: TRBD2
CDR3 protein: CASSHSIWGRAANTGELFF; CDR3 DNA: TGTGCCAGCAGCCATTCCATCTGGGGGCGAGCGGCAAACACCGGGGAGCTGTTTTTT; J gene: TRBJ2-2; V gene: TRBV14; clone size: medium-sized; D gene: NA
CDR3 protein: CASSQDGAGGSQETQYF; CDR3 DNA: TGCGCCAGCAGCCAAGATGGGGCAGGCGGGTCCCAAGAGACCCAGTACTTC; J gene: TRBJ2-5; V gene: TRBV4-1; clone size: NA; D gene: NA
CDR3 protein: CASSLYSNQPQHF; CDR3 DNA: TGTGCCAGCAGCCTCTATAGCAATCAGCCCCAGCATTTT; J gene: TRBJ1-5; V gene: TRBV9; clone size: NA; D gene: NA
CDR3 protein: CASSPQSSSPLHF; CDR3 DNA: TGCGCCAGCAGCCCCCAGAGCAGTTCACCCCTCCACTTT; J gene: TRBJ1-6; V gene: TRBV4-1; clone size: few; D gene: NA
CDR3 protein: CASSLQVATGELFF; CDR3 DNA: TGTGCCAGCAGCTTACAGGTCGCCACCGGGGAGCTGTTTTTT; J gene: TRBJ2-2; V gene: TRBV7-2; clone size: NA; D gene: NA
CDR3 protein: CAWSEGNYGYTF; CDR3 DNA: TGTGCCTGGAGTGAGGGGAACTATGGCTACACCTTC; J gene: TRBJ1-2; V gene: TRBV30; clone size: NA; D gene: NA
CDR3 protein: CASSGGGSGYNEQFF; CDR3 DNA: TGCGCCAGCAGTGGGGGGGGCAGCGGGTACAATGAGCAGTTCTTC; J gene: TRBJ2-1; V gene: TRBV5-1; clone size: NA; D gene: NA
CDR3 protein: CASSRDVSGNTIYF; CDR3 DNA: TGTGCCAGCTCACGGGATGTCTCTGGAAACACCATATATTTT; J gene: TRBJ1-3; V gene: TRBV18; clone size: NA; D gene: NA
CDR3 protein: CAWTRTGNSGNTIYF; CDR3 DNA: TGTGCCTGGACCCGGACAGGGAACTCTGGAAACACCATATATTTT; J gene: TRBJ1-3; V gene: TRBV30; clone size: NA; D gene: TRBD1
CDR3 protein: CASSLRTGLNTEAFF; CDR3 DNA: TGTGCCAGCAGCTTGAGGACAGGGCTGAACACTGAAGCTTTCTTT; J gene: TRBJ1-1; V gene: TRBV7-2; clone size: NA; D gene: TRBD1
CDR3 protein: CASSAGTTNEKLFF; CDR3 DNA: TGTGCCAGCAGCGCCGGTACAACTAATGAAAAACTGTTTTTT; J gene: TRBJ1-4; V gene: TRBV2; clone size: few; D gene: NA
CDR3 protein: CATSDSTQGGETQYF; CDR3 DNA: TGTGCCACCAGTGATTCTACACAGGGAGGAGAGACCCAGTACTTC; J gene: TRBJ2-5; V gene: TRBV24-1; clone size: NA; D gene: NA